The 30 T cell receptor beta chains below come from one sample, sequenced in a study of T cell repertoires in cytomegalovirus infection. TCRdb independently ran MiXCR on the reads; one entry per CDR3 protein. The table includes about 150,000 distinct CDR3 sequences, around 20% detected once. Sequencing was done on a sample of PBMCs. These TCRs come from a human donor in good health (CMV status not recorded). Some clones in this sample may be carry-over from other donors' samples.

As for this clonotype: Sequence at one end of the junction differs from germline and may be a read error. This rearrangement joins TRBV28 to TRBJ2-5; tentatively, D is TRBD2 (5 bases). Germline V lookup: CDR1 MDHEN, CDR2 SYDVKM. The CDR3 contains 14 residues. The CDR3 DNA reads as TGTACCAGCAGTTTCCACGGGGATATGGAGACCCAGTACTTC. Its protein product is CTSSFHGDMETQYF.

This clonotype appeared a few times. The chain has TRBV28 and TRBJ2-1; TRBD2 matches 13 bases. CDR3 length equals 17 residues. V dropped 5 bases and J dropped 9; count of bases not matched to a gene: 13. Germline V gene lookup returns CDR1 MDHEN and CDR2 SYDVKM. CDR3 sequence reads: CASSPPRTSGSRGEQFF. CDR3 DNA: TGTGCCAGCAGTCCCCCTCGGACTAGCGGGAGTCGGGGTGAGCAGTTCTTC.

The chain recombines TRBV9 with TRBJ2-2; 8 bases are shared with TRBD2. The CDR3 covers 16 residues. Germline CDR1 is SGDLS and CDR2 is YYNGEE. Trimming removed 1 base from V and 5 bases from J; junction bases left unmatched: 7. The CDR3: CASSVRAGAGTGELFF. DNA of the CDR3: TGTGCCAGCAGCGTAAGAGCGGGAGCAGGGACCGGGGAGCTGTTTTTT.

V is TRBV7-3 and J is TRBJ2-1; TRBD2 aligns across 10 bases. Germline-derived CDR1 and CDR2 are SGHTA and FQGTGA. This CDR3 spans 17 amino acids. The J segment lost 0 bases and the V segment lost 5 bases, leaving 7 bases of the junction unmatched. In DNA form, the CDR3 reads TGTGCCAGCAGCCCCGGTTCTAGCGGGAGCTCCTACAATGAGCAGTTCTTC. Encoded protein: CASSPGSSGSSYNEQFF.

This clonotype was seen a few times. The DNA for the CDR3 is TGCAGCGTTTCCGCGACAGGGGACACTGAAGCTTTCTTT. This codes for CSVSATGDTEAFF. The V call is TRBV29-1, the J call TRBJ1-1; 8 nucleotides match TRBD1. V gave up 5 bases and J gave up 3 bases; unmatched junction bases: 5. The length of the CDR3 is 13 residues. The V gene's germline CDR1 is SQVTM and CDR2 ANQGSEA.

The rearrangement uses TRBV30 and TRBJ2-4; no definite D call. The ends were cut back, 2 bases at V and 0 bases at J, with 5 bases in the middle. Per germline, CDR1 GTSNPN and CDR2 SVGIG (reference sequence). The CDR3 loop spans 13 amino acids. CDR3 nucleotide sequence: TGTGCCTGGAGTACGGGAGCCAAAAACATTCAGTACTTC. Residues: CAWSTGAKNIQYF.

The chain recombines TRBV28 with TRBJ2-1; TRBD2 matches at 9 bases. This CDR3 has 15 residues. Trimming cost V 1 base and J 5 bases; bases outside gene matches: 3. Germline V gene sequence: CDR1 MDHEN, CDR2 SYDVKM. Here the CDR3 DNA reads TGTGCCAGCAGTTTATCAGCGGGAGGAGACAATGAGCAGTTCTTC. It specifies CASSLSAGGDNEQFF.

This clonotype has a handful of counts. CDR3 in DNA: TGCAGCGTGCAAGAAACTAATGAAAAACTGTTTTTT. Its protein is CSVQETNEKLFF. This sequence joins TRBV29-1 and TRBJ1-4; D not certain. Per germline, CDR1 SQVTM and CDR2 ANQGSEA. Trimming cost V 6 bases and J 1 base, with 6 bases left between them. This CDR3 region has 12 residues.

There are many counts of this clonotype. The chain uses TRBV7-2 and TRBJ2-5, with D maybe TRBD2 (6 bases). Germline lookup yields CDR1 SGHTA and CDR2 FQGNSA. The CDR3 is 16 residues long. V was clipped by 5 bases and J by 1 base, with 17 bases between them. The CDR3 loop reads CASSPTSRRGQETQYF. The CDR3 DNA reads TGTGCCAGCAGCCCTACTAGCCGTAGAGGCCAAGAGACCCAGTACTTC.

V and J are TRBV28 and TRBJ2-1; 7 bases are shared with TRBD2. The CDR3 sequence is 13 residues long. The germline gives CDR1 MDHEN, CDR2 SYDVKM. Trimming at V came to 4 bases and at J to 10 bases, leaving 7 bases not matched to a gene. The CDR3, as DNA: TGTGCCAGCAGTTACGCGGGAGCGGAAGAGCAGTTCTTC. Its translation: CASSYAGAEEQFF. The whole variable domain, filled in from reference TRBV28 and TRBJ2-1, reads DVKVTQSSRYLVKRTGEKVFLECVQDMDHENMFWYRQDPGLGLRLIYFSYDVKMKEKGDIPEGYSVSREKKERFSLILESASTNQTSMYLCASSYAGAEEQFFGPGTRLTVL.

The gene calls are TRBV11-3 and TRBJ2-7; D not certain. The V and J ends lost 5 bases and 4 bases respectively, with 21 bases between them. The germline gives CDR1 SGHNT, CDR2 YENEEA. The CDR3 spans 16 residues. This chain's CDR3 is CASSRIDEESKYEQYF. In nucleotides, the CDR3 is TGTGCCAGCAGCAGGATAGACGAAGAAAGTAAGTACGAGCAGTACTTC.

Ten or more counts support this clonotype. The V call is TRBV2, the J call TRBJ1-5; D is undetermined. CDR3 size: 13 residues. Trimming cost V 5 bases and J 1 base, with 6 bases left between them. Germline CDR1 reads SNHLY; CDR2 reads FYNNEI. CDR3 in DNA: TGTGCCAGCAGTTCGGACAGCAATCAGCCCCAGCATTTT. This translates into CASSSDSNQPQHF.

This clonotype was counted many times. The CDR3 protein is CASSLMTADTQYF. The CDR3 DNA follows: TGTGCCAGCAGCTTAATGACTGCCGATACGCAGTATTTT. The rearrangement links TRBV7-2 to TRBJ2-3; no definite D call. Trimming stripped 2 bases from V and 6 bases from J, with 9 bases between. The CDR3 is 13 residues long. The V gene's germline CDR1 is SGHTA and CDR2 FQGNSA.

This clonotype came up a few times. The J gene is TRBJ1-2, the V gene TRBV5-1; D unresolved. Trimming stripped 4 bases from V and 5 bases from J, with 12 bases between. The CDR3 is 13 residues long. Per the germline V gene, CDR1 is SGHRS and CDR2 is YFSETQ. CDR3: CASSITLGYGYTF. In DNA form, the CDR3 reads TGCGCCAGCAGCATCACTTTGGGGTATGGCTACACCTTC.

This clonotype was picked up a small number of times. This chain uses TRBV7-2 with TRBJ2-2; no definite D call. The germline V gene has CDR1 SGHTA and CDR2 FQGNSA. The V end lost 7 bases, the J end lost 5 bases, and 11 bases lay between the germline ends. This CDR3 is 13 amino acids long. As DNA, the CDR3 is TGTGCCAGCACCTACCGACGGACCGGGGAGCTGTTTTTT. This sequence encodes CASTYRRTGELFF.

With regard to this clonotype: A read error is possible here, since a much larger clone lies one base away. The chain combines TRBV7-2 with TRBJ2-1, with TRBD2 matching over 10 bases. Per germline, CDR1 SGHTA and CDR2 FQGNSA. The CDR3 is 15 amino acids. This chain's CDR3 is CASSFILAGDGEPFF. The CDR3 nucleotides read TGTGCCAGCAGCTTCATCCTAGCGGGAGATGGTGAGCCGTTCTTC. Full variable domain (rest looked up from reference TRBV7-2 and TRBJ2-1): GAGVSQSPSNKVTEKGKDVELRCDPISGHTALYWYRQSLGQGLEFLIYFQGNSAPDKSGLPSDRFSAERTGGSVSTLTIQRTQQEDSAVYLCASSFILAGDGEPFFGPGTRLTVL.

This clonotype was detected only a few times. V and J are TRBV28 and TRBJ2-7; 10 nucleotides align to TRBD1. Germline V gene data show CDR1 as MDHEN and CDR2 as SYDVKM. The J segment lost 2 bases and the V segment lost 9 bases, leaving 10 bases of the junction unmatched. The CDR3 runs to 15 residues. CDR3 amino acids: CASLSTGTGAYEQYF. CDR3 in DNA: TGTGCCAGTCTCTCAACCGGGACAGGGGCCTACGAGCAGTACTTC.

The DNA of the CDR3 is TGTGCCAGCAGCTTGAAGCGAGCGGGGGGTTTTACAGATACGCAGTATTTT. It specifies CASSLKRAGGFTDTQYF. The V and J genes are TRBV5-4 and TRBJ2-3, with 9 bases fitting TRBD2. The CDR3 covers 17 residues. Trimming cost V 1 base and J 3 bases; bases outside gene matches: 9. In germline, CDR1 is SGHNT, CDR2 YYREEE (reference sequence). The full variable domain, completed using reference TRBV5-4 and TRBJ2-3, is ETGVTQSPTHLIKTRGQQVTLRCSSQSGHNTVSWYQQALGQGPQFIFQYYREEENGRGNFPPRFSGLQFPNYSSELNVNALELDDSALYLCASSLKRAGGFTDTQYFGPGTRLTVL.

This clonotype was detected only a few times. CDR3 protein: CASSQGGELFF. The CDR3 DNA reads as TGTGCCAGCAGCCAGGGAGGGGAGCTGTTTTTT. The V and J genes are TRBV7-9 and TRBJ2-2; weak D call: TRBD1 (5 bases). CDR1 is SEHNR, CDR2 FQNEAQ, per germline (reference sequence). Deletions cut 5 bases from V and 8 bases from J, with 6 bases between. The CDR3 spans 11 residues.

This clonotype was detected many times. The chain couples TRBV7-8 to TRBJ1-2, with D possibly being TRBD1 (6 bases). This CDR3 spans 15 amino acids. Trimming shortened V by 1 base and J by 0 bases, and 9 bases separated the two germline ends. In germline, CDR1 is SGHVS, CDR2 FQNEAQ. The CDR3 is CASSLDGGANYGYTF. CDR3 nucleotides: TGTGCCAGCAGCTTAGATGGGGGCGCTAACTATGGCTACACCTTC.

In this sample, this clonotype turned up many times. The J gene is TRBJ1-5, the V gene TRBV12-3 or TRBV12-4; D may be TRBD1 (6 bases). The CDR3 runs to 22 residues. Trimming took off 2 bases at V and 2 bases at J, with 31 bases between the two ends. Written as DNA, the CDR3 is TGTGCCAGCAGTTTACGAGCGTCGTTGGGCTTACAGGGATCTAGTGGCAATCAGCCCCAGCATTTT. This gives the protein CASSLRASLGLQGSSGNQPQHF.

This clonotype was counted many times. This chain links TRBV7-2 with TRBJ2-7, with D hard to call. Trimming shortened V by 1 base and J by 3 bases, and 4 bases separated the two germline ends. The CDR3 runs to 12 residues. CDR1 and CDR2 from the germline V gene are SGHTA and FQGNSA. This CDR3 reads CASSLDHYEQYF. The CDR3 nucleotides are TGTGCCAGCAGCTTAGATCACTACGAGCAGTACTTC.

This clonotype appeared a few times. The chain uses TRBV6-5 and TRBJ2-2; TRBD1 aligns across 7 bases. Germline lookup yields CDR1 MNHEY and CDR2 SVGAGI. The V and J ends lost 6 bases and 0 bases, in that order; junction bases with no gene match: 4. The CDR3 has 15 amino acids. CDR3 sequence: CASRRDRSNTGELFF. CDR3 bases: TGTGCCAGCAGACGGGACAGATCGAACACCGGGGAGCTGTTTTTT.

This clonotype has only a few counts. The chain links TRBV28 to TRBJ2-7; no firm D call. V was trimmed by 5 bases and J by 5 bases, leaving 7 bases between them. The CDR3 runs to 11 residues. Germline assignment: CDR1 MDHEN and CDR2 SYDVKM. The CDR3 reads CASSLYNEQYF. CDR3 sequence (DNA): TGTGCCAGCAGTCTCTACAACGAGCAGTACTTC.

This clonotype turned up a few times. The V gene is TRBV6-2 or TRBV6-3, the J gene TRBJ1-5; 7 bases line up with TRBD1. The CDR3 sequence is 17 residues long. V trimming: 6 bases; J trimming: 2 bases; junction bases outside the gene matches: 13. Germline V gene data show CDR1 as MNHEY and CDR2 as SVGEGT. CDR3 sequence: CASRESGQGDRNQPQHF. In nucleotides, the CDR3 is TGTGCCAGCAGAGAAAGCGGCCAGGGGGATCGCAATCAGCCCCAGCATTTT.

CDR3 region: CASSLSGPPTEAFF. The CDR3 DNA follows: TGTGCCAGCAGTTTATCAGGCCCTCCCACTGAAGCTTTCTTT. The chain recombines TRBV28 with TRBJ1-1; D is unclear. Germline CDR1 and CDR2: MDHEN and SYDVKM. V lost 1 base to trimming and J lost 4 bases, with 10 bases between them. The CDR3 contains 14 residues.

This clonotype was observed a single time. An end of the junction does not agree with germline; a read error may underlie this. This chain joins TRBV5-4 and TRBJ2-1; possibly TRBD2 for D (5 bases). The CDR3 length is 12 residues. The germline CDR1 and CDR2 sequences are SGHNT and YYREEE (reference sequence). Here the CDR3 reads CAGSLVGSEQFF. The CDR3, as DNA: TGTGCCGGCAGCTTGGTGGGGAGTGAGCAGTTCTTC.

This clonotype was found a few times. V is TRBV10-3 and J is TRBJ1-6; D unresolved. This CDR3 region has 13 residues. Trimming cost V 4 bases and J 9 bases, with 10 bases left between them. The germline CDR1 and CDR2 sequences are ENHRY and SYGVKD. The DNA for the CDR3 is TGTGCCATCAGTGGACGCTGGGGTTCACCCCTCCACTTT. This codes for CAISGRWGSPLHF.

A few counts support this clonotype. The J gene is TRBJ2-1, the V gene TRBV12-5, with TRBD2 matching over 7 bases. V lost 7 bases to trimming and J lost 9 bases; unmatched junction nucleotides: 9. Germline CDR1 LGHNT, CDR2 FRNRAP. The CDR3 sequence is 13 residues long. CDR3 amino acids: CASVPTSLTEQFF. The CDR3 coding sequence is TGTGCTAGTGTCCCGACTAGCTTAACTGAGCAGTTCTTC.

There are many counts of this clonotype. The chain combines TRBV2 with TRBJ1-5; TRBD1 matches at 8 bases. The V gene end was trimmed by 7 bases and the J gene end by 6 bases; junction bases not matched to a gene: 8. This CDR3 has 14 amino acids. Germline V lookup: CDR1 SNHLY, CDR2 FYNNEI. CDR3 bases: TGTGCCAGCACCCCAGACAGGGGCAGTCAGCCCCAGCATTTT. Translating it yields CASTPDRGSQPQHF.